The 28 T cell receptor beta chains given below trace back to one sample, sequenced in a study of T-cell reconstitution after alpha-beta-depleted transplantation in children. Preparation of the TCRbeta library involved a method that used unique molecular identifiers. TCRdb itself ran the PCR reads through MiXCR, one entry per CDR3 protein. The sample has 450,000 to 600,000 distinct CDR3 sequences; 10% to 15% are singletons. The specimen was PBMCs, mostly from graft donor cells, collected 360 days after TCRalphabeta/CD19-depleted stem cell transplant. These receptors were obtained from a male patient younger than 18 who had a stem cell transplant for acute myeloid leukemia, so the T cells may come from the graft donor.

This chain uses TRBV20-1 with TRBJ2-1, with 8 bases that match TRBD2. The germline V gene encodes CDR1 DFQATT and CDR2 SNEGSKA (reference sequence). The CDR3 has 17 amino acids. J gave up 0 bases and V 4 bases, and 11 bases lay outside the gene matches. CDR3 sequence: CSATGLARLSSYNEQFF. CDR3 nucleotides: TGCAGTGCTACCGGACTAGCCAGATTGAGCTCCTACAATGAGCAGTTCTTC.

This sequence joins TRBV29-1 and TRBJ2-3; TRBD1 aligns across 11 bases. The germline V gene has CDR1 SQVTM and CDR2 ANQGSEA. This CDR3 has 14 amino acids. The J segment lost 4 bases and the V segment lost 3 bases, leaving 3 bases of the junction unmatched. The CDR3 spells CSVEGQGGADTQYF. DNA for the CDR3: TGCAGCGTTGAGGGACAGGGGGGAGCAGATACGCAGTATTTT.

This clonotype was picked up a small number of times. The chain carries TRBV11-2 and TRBJ1-5; D might be TRBD1 (6 bases). Between the trimmed V and J ends, which lost 3 bases and 0 bases, there was a span of 21 bases. This CDR3 spans 19 amino acids. In germline, CDR1 is SGHAT, CDR2 FQNNGV. As DNA, the CDR3 is TGTGCCAGCAGCTTCGACAGGATACATACCCCTTATAGCAATCAGCCCCAGCATTTT. This codes for CASSFDRIHTPYSNQPQHF.

V usage is TRBV29-1 and J usage is TRBJ1-2; TRBD1 aligns across 7 bases. Germline V lookup: CDR1 SQVTM, CDR2 ANQGSEA. CDR3 length: 12 amino acids. J was trimmed by 4 bases and V by 8 bases; bases with no gene match: 7. CDR3 in amino acids: CSLGTAAYGYTF. CDR3 nucleotide sequence: TGCAGCCTAGGGACAGCAGCCTATGGCTACACCTTC.

This clonotype has at least ten counts. This chain joins TRBV29-1 and TRBJ2-3; D is perhaps TRBD2 (5 bases). Germline CDR1 is SQVTM and CDR2 is ANQGSEA. CDR3 length: 10 amino acids. The CDR3 bases are TGCAGGGCACTAGGAGATACGCAGTATTTT. Its protein is CRALGDTQYF.

This clonotype was seen only a few times. The rearrangement uses TRBV18 and TRBJ2-7; TRBD2 matches 8 bases. V was pared by 3 bases and J by 4 bases, with 5 bases of the junction left unmatched. CDR1 is KGHSH, CDR2 LQKENI, per germline. The CDR3 is 14 amino acids. The CDR3 DNA follows: TGTGCCAGCTCACCTCCGGGACTAGGGTACGAGCAGTACTTC. Protein sequence: CASSPPGLGYEQYF.

This clonotype was picked up a small number of times. This rearrangement joins TRBV29-1 to TRBJ2-3, with 7 bases lining up with TRBD2. The CDR3 is 17 amino acids. Germline CDR1 SQVTM, CDR2 ANQGSEA. Trimming cost V 6 bases and J 1 base; bases outside gene matches: 16. The CDR3, as DNA: TGCAGCGTGGGTATGGCAGGGAGGCTAGCGGGCACAGATACGCAGTATTTT. Encoded protein: CSVGMAGRLAGTDTQYF.

This chain joins TRBV20-1 and TRBJ2-7, with 8 bases lining up with TRBD1. Germline assignment: CDR1 DFQATT and CDR2 SNEGSKA (reference sequence). The ends lost 1 base at V and 1 base at J; junction bases unmatched: 6. The length of the CDR3 is 15 residues. CDR3 nucleotides: TGCAGTGCTAGAGCCCTCAGGGACAGGTCCTACGAGCAGTACTTC. This encodes CSARALRDRSYEQYF.

The gene calls are TRBV28 and TRBJ1-1, with D uncertain. CDR1 is MDHEN, CDR2 SYDVKM, per germline. The CDR3 has 14 amino acids. V was cut by 8 bases and J by 3 bases, with 16 bases left in between. CDR3 protein: CASFPPRRDTEAFF. For the CDR3, the DNA is TGTGCCAGCTTTCCTCCCCGGAGGGACACTGAAGCTTTCTTT.

This chain links TRBV7-8 with TRBJ2-7; the D gene is possibly TRBD2 (5 bases). V lost 4 bases and J lost 2, with 12 bases in between. Germline values: CDR1 SGHVS, CDR2 FQNEAQ. This CDR3 has 14 residues. The CDR3 DNA reads as TGTGCCAGCAGCTCACGTTGGGAGACCTACGAGCAGTACTTC. Residues: CASSSRWETYEQYF.

This clonotype was found a few times. The chain uses TRBV20-1 and TRBJ2-5, with TRBD2 identical over 11 bases. The CDR3 runs to 15 residues. The trim removed 6 bases at V and 2 bases at J, leaving 8 bases unmatched. CDR1 and CDR2 (germline): DFQATT, SNEGSKA (reference sequence). The CDR3 nucleotides are TGCAGTGCGCAACCGGGACTAGCGGCACAAGAGACCCAGTACTTC. This translates into CSAQPGLAAQETQYF.

This clonotype was seen more than once but under ten times. The chain joins TRBV4-3 to TRBJ2-7, with a tentative D call TRBD2 (6 bases). The germline gives CDR1 LGHNA, CDR2 YSLEER. The ends were cut back, 4 bases at V and 0 bases at J, with 16 bases in the middle. This CDR3 is 16 amino acids long. In nucleotides, the CDR3 is TGCGCCAGCAGCCTAGGTCAGGCGGGGAACTCCTACGAGCAGTACTTC. This sequence encodes CASSLGQAGNSYEQYF.

This clonotype was seen a handful of times. CDR3: CASSRAGAGADTQYF. CDR3 DNA sequence: TGCGCCAGCAGTCGAGCGGGAGCGGGGGCAGATACGCAGTATTTT. The rearrangement links TRBV5-1 to TRBJ2-3; 8 nucleotides match TRBD2. Germline lookup yields CDR1 SGHRS and CDR2 YFSETQ. The CDR3 consists of 15 residues. J gave up 4 bases and V 5 bases, and 9 bases lay outside the gene matches.

This clonotype was picked up a small number of times. The CDR3 DNA reads TGCAGTGCTAGAGATCGCCCGGGGTTCACAGATACGCAGTATTTT. This translates into CSARDRPGFTDTQYF. V is TRBV20-1 and J is TRBJ2-3; possible D gene TRBD2, 5 bases. Germline CDR1 is DFQATT and CDR2 is SNEGSKA (reference sequence). V was clipped by 0 bases and J by 2 bases, with 12 bases between them. The CDR3 sequence is 15 residues long.

This clonotype was recorded a few times. V and J are TRBV28 and TRBJ2-1; D unresolved. The germline V gene encodes CDR1 MDHEN and CDR2 SYDVKM. This CDR3 comprises 16 residues. The germline V and J ends were trimmed by 5 bases and 5 bases, with 19 bases remaining between them. CDR3 protein: CASSPSWGPLHNEQFF. The CDR3, as DNA: TGTGCCAGCAGTCCCAGTTGGGGTCCCCTCCACAATGAGCAGTTCTTC.

This chain links TRBV12-3 or TRBV12-4 with TRBJ2-3, with 8 nucleotides matching TRBD2. V was pared by 5 bases and J by 11 bases, with 12 bases of the junction left unmatched. The CDR3 is 14 amino acids. CDR3 bases: TGTGCCAGCAGTGAGGGGCTAGCGGGCTTGGGGCAGTATTTT. This codes for CASSEGLAGLGQYF.

To note about this clonotype: One end of the junction varies from germline; a read error may be responsible. V is TRBV6-1 and J is TRBJ2-1; 7 nucleotides align to TRBD2. The CDR3 covers 15 residues. Germline lookup yields CDR1 MNHNS and CDR2 SASEGT. This CDR3 reads CASNELASLGHEQFF. The CDR3, as DNA: TGTGCCAGCAATGAACTAGCGAGCCTAGGGCATGAGCAGTTCTTC.

This clonotype was counted a few times. The chain employs TRBV4-3 and TRBJ2-1, with a possible D match to TRBD2 (6 bases). The ends were cut back, 0 bases at V and 15 bases at J, with 24 bases in the middle. There are 16 residues in the CDR3. Germline V gene sequence: CDR1 LGHNA, CDR2 YSLEER. The CDR3 DNA reads as TGCGCCAGCAGCCAAGAGGAGGGGACCCCTCGAGAGTTGCCGTTCTTC. It codes for CASSQEEGTPRELPFF.

The sample holds many counts of this clonotype. V gene TRBV20-1 combines with J gene TRBJ2-1; possible D gene TRBD1, 6 bases. The CDR3 length is 15 residues. V was pared by 3 bases and J by 5 bases, with 17 bases between. The germline V gene has CDR1 DFQATT and CDR2 SNEGSKA (reference sequence). The CDR3 protein is CSARGALLENNEQFF. CDR3 bases: TGCAGTGCTAGGGGGGCTCTTCTCGAGAACAATGAGCAGTTCTTC.

The sample holds a few counts of this clonotype. V usage is TRBV18 and J usage is TRBJ2-3; 7 bases fit TRBD2. CDR3 length: 16 residues. V shed 1 base, J shed 3 bases, and the junction held 7 bases outside the gene matches. The germline gives CDR1 KGHSH, CDR2 LQKENI. The CDR3 DNA follows: TGTGCCAGCTCACCACGGGCTAGCGGAGCTACAGATACGCAGTATTTT. Amino acid sequence: CASSPRASGATDTQYF.

This clonotype turned up a few times. The chain carries TRBV2 and TRBJ2-7; D may be TRBD2 (6 bases). Germline V gene lookup returns CDR1 SNHLY and CDR2 FYNNEI. The ends were cut back, 6 bases at V and 5 bases at J, with 20 bases in the middle. This CDR3 is 15 amino acids long. The CDR3 loop is CASREHAEGQDEQYF. CDR3 in DNA: TGTGCCAGCAGAGAACACGCGGAGGGCCAGGACGAGCAGTACTTC. The full variable domain, its missing parts supplied by reference TRBV2 and TRBJ2-7, is EPEVTQTPSHQVTQMGQEVILRCVPISNHLYFYWYRQILGQKVEFLVSFYNNEISEKSEIFDDQFSVERPDGSNFTLKIRSTKLEDSAMYFCASREHAEGQDEQYFGPGTRLTVT.

CDR3 amino acids: CASSYDRAGDNEQFF. The CDR3 bases are TGTGCCAGCAGTTACGACAGGGCTGGGGACAATGAGCAGTTCTTC. The J gene is TRBJ2-1, the V gene TRBV6-5, with 7 bases matching TRBD1. The germline V gene encodes CDR1 MNHEY and CDR2 SVGAGI. Trimming removed 2 bases from V and 5 bases from J; junction bases left unmatched: 6. This CDR3 contains 15 residues.

This clonotype was counted a few times. The chain is built from TRBV20-1 and TRBJ2-4; D is uncertain. This CDR3 contains 17 residues. V gave up 0 bases and J gave up 0 bases, with 15 bases separating them. Germline loops: CDR1 DFQATT, CDR2 SNEGSKA (reference sequence). CDR3 DNA sequence: TGCAGTGCTAGAGAAGTTTCGGCAGTCCTAGCCAAAAACATTCAGTACTTC. Its protein product is CSAREVSAVLAKNIQYF.

This clonotype came up a few times. V usage is TRBV20-1 and J usage is TRBJ1-2, with D unresolved. The CDR3 has 14 amino acids. Trimming took 3 bases from V and 4 from J, leaving 15 bases between them. Looked up from germline, CDR1 is DFQATT and CDR2 is SNEGSKA (reference sequence). The CDR3 nucleotides read TGCAGTGCTAGGAACTATCCCTCTATCTATGGCTACACCTTC. Its protein product is CSARNYPSIYGYTF.

This clonotype came up many times. This rearrangement joins TRBV3-1 to TRBJ2-7; 9 bases match TRBD2. The ends lost 4 bases at V and 6 bases at J; junction bases unmatched: 16. Germline CDR1 is LGHDT and CDR2 is YNNKEL (reference sequence). CDR3 length: 17 residues. For the CDR3, the DNA is TGTGCCAGCAGCCTTCTCCCTACGGGACTAGCATTAGCCGAGCAGTACTTC. Translated: CASSLLPTGLALAEQYF.

This clonotype has only a few counts. V and J are TRBV10-3 and TRBJ2-1; D is unclear. Germline lookup yields CDR1 ENHRY and CDR2 SYGVKD. V lost 7 bases and J lost 9, with 16 bases in between. CDR3 length: 13 amino acids. The CDR3 bases are TGTGCCATCACCAACGACTCCTTGGGTGAGCAGTTCTTC. This gives the protein CAITNDSLGEQFF.

This rearrangement joins TRBV7-9 to TRBJ2-7, with 7 bases lining up with TRBD1. Germline V lookup: CDR1 SEHNR, CDR2 FQNEAQ (reference sequence). With 5 bases clipped from V and 6 bases from J, the junction kept 13 bases outside the gene matches. CDR3 size: 15 residues. The CDR3 sequence is CASSKEQGIGGEQYF. Here the CDR3 DNA reads TGTGCCAGCAGCAAAGAACAGGGGATCGGAGGCGAGCAGTACTTC.

There are a few counts of this clonotype. The rearrangement joins TRBV5-8 to TRBJ2-5; possible D gene TRBD1, 6 bases. CDR1 SGHTS and CDR2 YDEGEE come from the germline V gene. CDR3 size: 17 residues. The germline V and J ends were trimmed by 4 bases and 1 base, with 20 bases remaining between them. Here the CDR3 DNA reads TGTGCCAGCAGCATCCGGAGAGGGCCAGGGGCCCAAGAGACCCAGTACTTC. Encoded protein: CASSIRRGPGAQETQYF. Together with reference TRBV5-8 and TRBJ2-5, the CDR3 gives the full variable domain: EAGVTQSPTHLIKTRGQQATLRCSPISGHTSVYWYQQALGLGLQFLLWYDEGEERNRGNFPPRFSGRQFPNYSSELNVNALELEDSALYLCASSIRRGPGAQETQYFGPGTRLLVL.